These T cell receptor beta chains were read from a single sample in a study of follicular helper T cells after annual influenza vaccination. The method was immunoSEQ multiplex PCR; TCRdb's version includes in-frame clones alone and lacks a portion of them. The sample lists about 6,000 clones, roughly 80% occurring once. Sequences were derived from CXCR5- memory CD4+ T cells sorted from blood, sampled on the day of influenza vaccination. The receptors come from an adult who received the influenza vaccine. CDR3s include the opening cysteine and the closing phenylalanine or tryptophan. The size field is filled for only some rows; it gives once, few, many or a size class.

j_call,clone_size,v_call,cdr3_aa
TRBJ1-2,-,TRBV29-1,CSVARDRVYGYTF
TRBJ1-2,-,TRBV11-2,CASSLGRMGVGYTF
TRBJ1-2,few,TRBV30,CAWSRGGAYGYTF
TRBJ1-2,-,TRBV11-2,CASSFRTGGSYGYTF
TRBJ2-7,-,TRBV10-3,CAISAPGDYEQYF
TRBJ2-5,-,TRBV2,CASSAGGGQETQYF
TRBJ2-3,-,TRBV5-1,CASSWANTDTQYF
TRBJ2-7,few,TRBV2,CASSPYSGKSTEQYF
TRBJ2-1,few,TRBV10-3,CATTLGREDEQFF
TRBJ2-5,-,TRBV7-2,CASSFGLAEETQYF
TRBJ2-2,-,TRBV19,CASSIGLAGGFRTGELFF
TRBJ1-6,-,TRBV6-5,CASSQGGYNSPLHF
TRBJ2-7,few,TRBV19,CASSIGGAEGEQYF
TRBJ1-1,-,TRBV6-5,CASGMNTEAFF
TRBJ2-5,-,TRBV19,CASSIATTQETQYF
TRBJ1-1,-,TRBV4-2,CASSQLYGGTEAFF
TRBJ2-7,few,TRBV6-1,CASSDESGRGPYEQYF
TRBJ2-5,-,TRBV29-1,CSFEGLGRGTQYF
TRBJ2-7,-,TRBV11-2,CASSLASGGIYEQYF
TRBJ2-7,-,TRBV6-6,CASSYSGDQRYEQYF
TRBJ1-4,-,TRBV19,CASSNGAGVANEKLFF
TRBJ1-2,-,TRBV6-5,CASRWTANPYGYTF
TRBJ2-7,-,TRBV7-2,CASSLRWREAEQYF
TRBJ2-3,-,TRBV6-6,CASSYPTGTQYF